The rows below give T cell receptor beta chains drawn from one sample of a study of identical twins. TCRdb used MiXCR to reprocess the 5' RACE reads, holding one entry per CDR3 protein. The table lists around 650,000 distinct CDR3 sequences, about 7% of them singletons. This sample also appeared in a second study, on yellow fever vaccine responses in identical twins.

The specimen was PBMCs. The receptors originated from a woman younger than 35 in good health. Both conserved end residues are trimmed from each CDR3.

ASSVAPVEGPGIGRNEQF TRBJ2-1 TRBV9
ASSQDKAVNTEAF TRBJ1-1 TRBV3-1
ASSRTGLSEAF TRBJ1-1 TRBV7-6
ASSLRGSQSRPNTEAF TRBJ1-1 TRBV11-1
SATTEASGRLPYNEQF TRBJ2-1 TRBV20-1
ASSRSTYFAGGRTEAF TRBJ1-1 TRBV3-1
ASSPGGQGPYEQF TRBJ2-1 TRBV5-1
ASSLVGSLRGQF TRBJ2-1 TRBV4-1
ASSQELAGGSGVYNEQF TRBJ2-1 TRBV3-1
ASSLNAGRETQY TRBJ2-5 TRBV7-3
ASRTPGLADRTPPI TRBJ2-1 TRBV6-2/TRBV6-3
SASGAASGSTDTQY TRBJ2-3 TRBV20-1
ASRAQRGYNEQF TRBJ2-1 TRBV4-1
AMRPGQGFTEAF TRBJ1-1 TRBV10-3
ASSLDREGLPLH TRBJ1-6 TRBV5-1
ATQQLAGEQF TRBJ2-1 TRBV3-1
ASSPRLAGGYNEQF TRBJ2-1 TRBV3-1
SVGQIQETQY TRBJ2-5 TRBV29-1
ASSERTGRAGELF TRBJ2-2 TRBV7-2
ASSPGQIYGYT TRBJ1-2 TRBV12-3/TRBV12-4
ASSLSTGATYGYT TRBJ1-2 TRBV12-3/TRBV12-4
ASSPPGGRRDTQY TRBJ2-3 TRBV3-1